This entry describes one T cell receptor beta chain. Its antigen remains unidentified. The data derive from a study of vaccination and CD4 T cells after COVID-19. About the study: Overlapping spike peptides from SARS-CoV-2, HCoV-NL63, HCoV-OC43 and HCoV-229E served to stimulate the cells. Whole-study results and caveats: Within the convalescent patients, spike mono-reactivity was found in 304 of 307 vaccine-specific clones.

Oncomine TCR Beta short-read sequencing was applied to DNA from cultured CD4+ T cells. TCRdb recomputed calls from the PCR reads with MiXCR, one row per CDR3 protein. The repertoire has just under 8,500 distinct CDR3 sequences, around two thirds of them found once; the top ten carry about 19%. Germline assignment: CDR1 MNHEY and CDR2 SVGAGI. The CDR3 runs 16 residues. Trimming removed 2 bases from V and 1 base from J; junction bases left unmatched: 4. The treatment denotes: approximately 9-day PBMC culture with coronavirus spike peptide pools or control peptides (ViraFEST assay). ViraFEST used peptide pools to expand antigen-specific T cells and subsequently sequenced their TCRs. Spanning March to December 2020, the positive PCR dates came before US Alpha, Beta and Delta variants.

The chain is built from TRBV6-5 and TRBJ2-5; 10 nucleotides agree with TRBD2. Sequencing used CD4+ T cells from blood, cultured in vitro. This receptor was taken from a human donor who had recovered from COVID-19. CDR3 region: CASSYQLAGTQETQYF. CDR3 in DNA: TGTGCCAGCAGTTACCAACTAGCGGGAACCCAAGAGACCCAGTACTTC.